Below are 11 T cell receptor beta chains sequenced from a single sample in a study of shared clonotypes between healthy human individuals. The naive CD8 population came from CD45RO-negative cells selected for CCR7, without terminally differentiated effector memory CD45RA+ cells. Libraries were prepared by immunoSEQ multiplex PCR; TCRdb keeps only in-frame clonotypes and omits some of them. The sample has roughly 770,000 clones, 90% to 98% seen once. Input material: naive CD8+ T cells sorted from blood. Receptors originate from a man aged 25 to 40 in good health.

The rearrangement uses TRBV5-1 and TRBJ2-5, with D possibly TRBD1 on 5 matching bases. Germline V gives CDR1 SGHRS, CDR2 YFSETQ. The CDR3 extends over 16 amino acids. V was clipped by 3 bases and J by 5 bases, with 20 bases between them. The CDR3 bases are TGCGCCAGCAGCTCGTCCTTGGACACCTCTCGGGAGACCCAGTACTTC. Protein product: CASSSSLDTSRETQYF.

The chain joins TRBV27 to TRBJ1-5, with a weak D call TRBD1 (5 bases). The CDR3 sequence is 12 residues long. From germline, CDR1 is MNHEY and CDR2 SMNVEV (reference sequence). V shed 4 bases and J shed 9 bases, with 10 bases lying between them. This CDR3 is CASSSGYGPQHF. The CDR3 DNA is TGTGCCAGCAGTTCAGGGTATGGGCCCCAGCATTTT.

This sequence joins TRBV11-2 and TRBJ2-3; 11 bases line up with TRBD2. CDR3 length: 17 residues. J gave up 6 bases and V 5 bases, and 13 bases lay outside the gene matches. Germline CDR1 and CDR2: SGHAT and FQNNGV. The CDR3: CASSPGTSGARLDTQYF. The CDR3 coding sequence is TGTGCCAGCAGCCCCGGGACTAGCGGCGCGCGTCTGGATACGCAGTATTTT.

V and J are TRBV29-1 and TRBJ1-2, with 7 nucleotides matching TRBD1. Per germline, CDR1 SQVTM and CDR2 ANQGSEA. The CDR3 sequence is 12 residues long. The trim removed 3 bases at V and 8 bases at J, leaving 6 bases unmatched. The CDR3, as DNA: TGCAGCGTTGATGAGGGGGCGCGGGGCTACACCTTC. It translates to CSVDEGARGYTF. Based on the CDR3 plus reference TRBV29-1 and TRBJ1-2, the full variable domain is SAVISQKPSRDICQRGTSLTIQCQVDSQVTMMFWYRQQPGQSLTLIATANQGSEATYESGFVIDKFPISRPNLTFSTLTVSNMSPEDSSIYLCSVDEGARGYTFGSGTRLTVV.

V usage is TRBV30 and J usage is TRBJ2-5; the D is unclear. This CDR3 spans 13 amino acids. Trimming shortened V by 1 base and J by 5 bases, and 11 bases separated the two germline ends. The germline CDR1 and CDR2 sequences are GTSNPN and SVGIG (reference sequence). The chain's CDR3 is CAWSEGLGETQYF. The CDR3 nucleotides are TGTGCCTGGAGTGAGGGCCTCGGGGAGACCCAGTACTTC.

The chain couples TRBV27 to TRBJ2-1, with D hard to call. CDR3 size: 13 residues. Per the germline V gene, CDR1 is MNHEY and CDR2 is SMNVEV (reference sequence). The germline V and J ends were trimmed by 8 bases and 0 bases, with 8 bases remaining between them. DNA for the CDR3: TGTGCCAGCGGAGTAAGCTCCTACAATGAGCAGTTCTTC. As protein: CASGVSSYNEQFF.

The chain employs TRBV10-1 and TRBJ2-3; D is perhaps TRBD1 (6 bases). The CDR3 is 16 residues long. V lost 6 bases and J 1 base, leaving 17 bases between the germline ends. Germline CDR1 is WNHNN and CDR2 is SYGVQD (reference sequence). The CDR3 is CASSEIQGPGTDTQYF. The CDR3 DNA reads as TGCGCCAGCAGCGAAATTCAGGGGCCGGGCACAGATACGCAGTATTTT.

This sequence joins TRBV5-6 and TRBJ2-7; TRBD2 agrees at 7 bases. V was clipped by 5 bases and J by 3 bases; unmatched bases: 8. Germline V lookup: CDR1 SGHDT, CDR2 YYEEEE. The CDR3 contains 14 residues. The CDR3 DNA reads as TGTGCCAGCAGGATAGCGGGTGCTGGCTACGAGCAGTACTTC. Translated, it gives CASRIAGAGYEQYF.

CDR3 residues: CASSVTSGSWVGETQYF. CDR3 nucleotides: TGTGCCAGCAGCGTTACTAGCGGGAGCTGGGTGGGAGAGACCCAGTACTTC. The chain is built from TRBV9 and TRBJ2-5, with 11 positions matching TRBD2. Trimming at V came to 2 bases and at J to 4 bases, leaving 10 bases not matched to a gene. Germline loops: CDR1 SGDLS, CDR2 YYNGEE. This CDR3 contains 17 residues.

To note about this clone: Additional DNA sequences in this sample encode the identical CDR3. V usage is TRBV9 and J usage is TRBJ2-1, with TRBD2 matching 10 bases. The germline gives CDR1 SGDLS, CDR2 YYNGEE. The CDR3 is 16 amino acids. With 3 bases clipped from V and 0 bases from J, the junction kept 3 bases outside the gene matches. The CDR3 nucleotides are TGTGCCAGCAGCGGGTCTAGCGGGAGCTCCTACAATGAGCAGTTCTTC. It yields the protein CASSGSSGSSYNEQFF.

The chain carries TRBV7-2 and TRBJ2-5; 9 nucleotides align to TRBD2. The trim removed 5 bases at V and 1 base at J, leaving 8 bases unmatched. CDR1 and CDR2 from the germline V gene are SGHTA and FQGNSA. The CDR3 contains 16 residues. CDR3 sequence (DNA): TGTGCCAGCAGCCTCAATAGACTAGCGGCCCAAGAGACCCAGTACTTC. Its protein product is CASSLNRLAAQETQYF.